This T cell receptor beta chain was observed in a study of regulatory T cells in long-lasting Graves disease. Whole-study findings and limits: Having only a small sample size may have limited accuracy.

The time point is: persistent/refractory GD, antithyroid drugs over 5 years with positive TRAb. Scientists built the TCR library using RNA that was extracted from PBMCs. HTBI primers from iRepertoire and Arm-PCR of CDR3 regions yielded the TCR beta libraries. TCRdb called the multiplex PCR reads again in MiXCR, with one record for every CDR3 protein. The sample consists of 700,000 or so distinct CDR3 sequences, around 32% of them appearing once. Trimming took 6 bases from V and 5 from J; bases not matched to a gene: 6. CDR3 size: 13 residues. With regard to this clonotype: Its antigen is as yet unknown.

The V gene is TRBV12-3 or TRBV12-4, the J gene TRBJ1-2; TRBD1 matches 7 bases. This receptor was obtained from a female donor with Graves disease. This specimen consisted of peripheral blood mononuclear cells (PBMCs), obtained when the disease was refractory, from a patient treated with antithyroid drugs. This chain's CDR3 is CASRAGTAYGYTF. CDR3 sequence (DNA): TGTGCCAGCAGGGCCGGGACAGCTTATGGCTACACCTTC.